These T cell receptor beta chains were read from a single sample in a study of T cell responses to AZD1222 COVID-19 vaccine. Profiled with immunoSEQ multiplex PCR; TCRdb holds only in-frame clones, not every one. This sample has 89,000 or so clones, with roughly 84% found just once. Sequences were derived from peripheral blood, sampled 28 days after the second AZD1222 dose. The receptors stem from an adult who received the AZD1222 COVID-19 vaccine. CDR3s leave out the opening cysteine and the closing phenylalanine or tryptophan. Fields, in order: J gene, clone size, V gene, CDR3 protein. The size field is filled for only some rows; it gives once, few, many or a size class.

TRBJ2-7 | once | TRBV3-1/TRBV3-2 | ASSQEKTGSYEQY
TRBJ2-1 | - | TRBV28 | ASSLFLAVSSYNEQF
TRBJ2-2 | - | TRBV27 | ASTQFSFNTGELF
TRBJ2-5 | - | TRBV19 | ASSIANQETQY
TRBJ2-3 | few | TRBV2 | ASRGGGAFADTQY
TRBJ2-3 | - | TRBV5-1 | ASSSFDRGTDTQY
TRBJ2-3 | - | TRBV18 | ASATQGAGTDTQY
TRBJ2-2 | - | TRBV4-1 | ASSQEMGGYTGELF
TRBJ1-4 | - | TRBV7-9 | ASSWTAGTNEKLF
TRBJ2-7 | few | TRBV5-1 | ASSPREWNRASEQY
TRBJ2-5 | - | TRBV7-2 | ASSPPGRAGGQETQY
TRBJ1-1 | - | TRBV6-5 | ASSTGFPFEAF
TRBJ1-1 | - | TRBV4-1 | ASSQEYRGSGAEAF
TRBJ2-3 | - | TRBV25-1 | ASRGLSTDTQY
TRBJ2-7 | once | TRBV18 | ASSPQQQGIGYEQY
TRBJ2-7 | - | TRBV7-2 | ASSPSGAGYEQY
TRBJ2-3 | - | TRBV27 | ASSRRTGELDTQY
TRBJ1-1 | once | TRBV6-5 | ASSWGQGNTEAF
TRBJ1-3 | - | TRBV7-8 | ASSILRSSGNTIY
TRBJ2-1 | - | TRBV11-2 | ASGGLAAYNEQF
TRBJ2-1 | - | TRBV12-3/TRBV12-4 | ASTPTGGNEQF
TRBJ2-3 | - | TRBV10-1 | ASSPTLGLTTDTQY